Sequencing of this T cell receptor beta chain was carried out in a study of CD8 T cells in ankylosing spondylitis. Study findings and constraints: A motif of eight highly homologous TCR beta variants was seen as apparently characteristic of ankylosing spondylitis blood. The authors reported significant enrichment of disease-linked clones in matched ankylosing spondylitis synovial fluid.

TCRdb redid the calling of the 5' RACE reads with MiXCR, one entry per CDR3 protein. The data show more than 300,000 distinct CDR3 sequences, roughly 8% seen once. This clonotype has at least ten counts. What it binds is unknown. V lost 4 bases, J lost 2 bases, and 5 bases stayed unmatched. The CDR3 consists of 15 residues. The germline gives CDR1 SNHLY, CDR2 FYNNEI. The J gene is TRBJ2-1, the V gene TRBV2; 7 nucleotides align to TRBD1. The sequence came from a male donor with ankylosing spondylitis. Sequenced input: blood, either unsorted or a sorted T cell fraction (not recorded which). As DNA, the CDR3 is TGTGCCAGCAGTGGAGGGACAGAGGCCTACAATGAGCAGTTCTTC. It encodes CASSGGTEAYNEQFF.